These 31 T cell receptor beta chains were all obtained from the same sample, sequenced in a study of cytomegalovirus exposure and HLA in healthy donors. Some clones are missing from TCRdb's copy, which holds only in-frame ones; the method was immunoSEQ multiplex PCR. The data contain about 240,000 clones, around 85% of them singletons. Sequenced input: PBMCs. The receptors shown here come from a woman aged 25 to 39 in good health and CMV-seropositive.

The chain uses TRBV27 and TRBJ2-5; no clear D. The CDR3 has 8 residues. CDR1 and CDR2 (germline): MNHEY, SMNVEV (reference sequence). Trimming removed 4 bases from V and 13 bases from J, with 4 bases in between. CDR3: CASSSGYF. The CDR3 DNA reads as TGTGCCAGCAGTTCAGGGTACTTC.

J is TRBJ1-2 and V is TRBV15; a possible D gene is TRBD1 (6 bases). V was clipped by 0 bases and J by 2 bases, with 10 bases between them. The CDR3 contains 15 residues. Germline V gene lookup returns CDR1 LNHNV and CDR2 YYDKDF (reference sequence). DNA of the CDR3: TGTGCCACCAGCAGAGACACAGGGCGGAACTATGGCTACACCTTC. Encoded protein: CATSRDTGRNYGYTF.

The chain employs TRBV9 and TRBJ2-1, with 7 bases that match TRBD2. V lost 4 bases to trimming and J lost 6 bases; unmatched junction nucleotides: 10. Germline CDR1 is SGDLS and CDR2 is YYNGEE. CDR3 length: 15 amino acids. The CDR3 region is CASSPWGEGPNEQFF. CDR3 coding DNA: TGTGCCAGCAGCCCCTGGGGGGAGGGCCCCAATGAGCAGTTCTTC.

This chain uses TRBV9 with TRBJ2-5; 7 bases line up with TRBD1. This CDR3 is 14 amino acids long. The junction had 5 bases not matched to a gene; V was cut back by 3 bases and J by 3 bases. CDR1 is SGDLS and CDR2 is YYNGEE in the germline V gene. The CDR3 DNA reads TGTGCCAGCAGCGCTGGACAGGCGGAAGAGACCCAGTACTTC. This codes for CASSAGQAEETQYF.

CDR3 nucleotides: TGTGCCAGCAGCCCCGGACTAGCGGAGAACACCGGGGAGCTGTTTTTT. Its protein is CASSPGLAENTGELFF. J is TRBJ2-2 and V is TRBV7-8, with 10 positions matching TRBD2. V shed 5 bases and J 1 base; nucleotides not matched to a gene: 4. This CDR3 region has 16 residues. Germline-derived CDR1 and CDR2 are SGHVS and FQNEAQ.

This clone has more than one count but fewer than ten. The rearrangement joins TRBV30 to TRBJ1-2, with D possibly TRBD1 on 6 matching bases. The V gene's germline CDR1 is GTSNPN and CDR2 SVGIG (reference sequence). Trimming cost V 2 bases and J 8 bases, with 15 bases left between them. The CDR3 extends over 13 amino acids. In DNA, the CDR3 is TGTGCCTGGAGTAGGCGACAGGCTGAGGGCTACACCTTC. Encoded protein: CAWSRRQAEGYTF.

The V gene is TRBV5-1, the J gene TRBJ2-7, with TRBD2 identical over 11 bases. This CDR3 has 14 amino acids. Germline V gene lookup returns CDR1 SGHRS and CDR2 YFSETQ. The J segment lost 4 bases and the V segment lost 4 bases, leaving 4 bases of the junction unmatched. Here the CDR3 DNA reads TGCGCCAGCAGCCCCACTAGCGGGAGTTACGAGCAGTACTTC. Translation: CASSPTSGSYEQYF.

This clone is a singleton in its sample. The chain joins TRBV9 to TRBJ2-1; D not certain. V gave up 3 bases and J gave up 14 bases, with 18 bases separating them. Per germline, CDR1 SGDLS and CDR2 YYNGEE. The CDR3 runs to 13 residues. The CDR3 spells CASSASPGVSEFF. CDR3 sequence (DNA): TGTGCCAGCAGCGCCTCTCCCGGAGTTTCAGAGTTCTTC.

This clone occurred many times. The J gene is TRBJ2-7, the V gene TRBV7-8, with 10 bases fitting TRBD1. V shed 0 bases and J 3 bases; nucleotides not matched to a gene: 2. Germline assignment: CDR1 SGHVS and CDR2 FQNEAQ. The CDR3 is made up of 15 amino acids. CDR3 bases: TGTGCCAGCAGCTTAGCTTGGACAGGGGGCTACGAGCAGTACTTC. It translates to CASSLAWTGGYEQYF.

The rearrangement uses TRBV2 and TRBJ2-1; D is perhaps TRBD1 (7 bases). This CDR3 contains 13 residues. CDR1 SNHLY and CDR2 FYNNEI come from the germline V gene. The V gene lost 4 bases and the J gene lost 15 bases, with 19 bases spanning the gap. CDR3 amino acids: CASSGDRLERWFF. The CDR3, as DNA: TGTGCCAGCAGTGGGGACAGACTAGAAAGGTGGTTCTTC.

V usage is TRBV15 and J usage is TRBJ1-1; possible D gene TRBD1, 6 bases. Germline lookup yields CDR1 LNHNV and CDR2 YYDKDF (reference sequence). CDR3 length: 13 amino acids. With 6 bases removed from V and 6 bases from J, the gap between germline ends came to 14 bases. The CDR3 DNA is TGTGCCACCAGTTTTTTACAGGGTCCTGAAGCTTTCTTT. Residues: CATSFLQGPEAFF. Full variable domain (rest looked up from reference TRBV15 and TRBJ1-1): DAMVIQNPRYQVTQFGKPVTLSCSQTLNHNVMYWYQQKSSQAPKLLFHYYDKDFNNEADTPDNFQSRRPNTSFCFLDIRSPGLGDTAMYLCATSFLQGPEAFFGQGTRLTVV.

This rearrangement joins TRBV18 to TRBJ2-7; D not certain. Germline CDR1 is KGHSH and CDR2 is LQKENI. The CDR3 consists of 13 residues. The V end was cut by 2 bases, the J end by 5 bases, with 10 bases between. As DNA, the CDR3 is TGTGCCAGCTCACCAGATAGTCAGGACGAGCAGTACTTC. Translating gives CASSPDSQDEQYF.

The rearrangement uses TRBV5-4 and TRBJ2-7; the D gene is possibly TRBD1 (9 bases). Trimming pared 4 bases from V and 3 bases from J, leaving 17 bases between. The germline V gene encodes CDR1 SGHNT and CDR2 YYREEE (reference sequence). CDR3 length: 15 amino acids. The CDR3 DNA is TGTGCCAGCAGCCGGGAGGGACAGGGAGACTACGAGCAGTACTTC. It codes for CASSREGQGDYEQYF.

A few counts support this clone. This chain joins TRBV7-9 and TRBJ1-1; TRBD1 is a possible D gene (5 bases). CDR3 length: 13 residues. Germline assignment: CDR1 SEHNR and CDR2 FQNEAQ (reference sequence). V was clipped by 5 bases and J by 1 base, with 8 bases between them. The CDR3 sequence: CASSPGQNTEAFF. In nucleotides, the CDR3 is TGTGCCAGCAGCCCCGGACAGAACACTGAAGCTTTCTTT. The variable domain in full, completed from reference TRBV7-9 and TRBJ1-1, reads DTGVSQNPRHKITKRGQNVTFRCDPISEHNRLYWYRQTLGQGPEFLTYFQNEAQLEKSRLLSDRFSAERPKGSFSTLEIQRTEQGDSAMYLCASSPGQNTEAFFGQGTRLTVV.

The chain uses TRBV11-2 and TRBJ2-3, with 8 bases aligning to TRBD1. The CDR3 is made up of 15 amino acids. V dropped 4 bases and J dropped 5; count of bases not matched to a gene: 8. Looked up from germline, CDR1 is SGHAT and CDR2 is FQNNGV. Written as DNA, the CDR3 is TGTGCCAGCAGCTACAGGGGGAGTTGGGGAGATACGCAGTATTTT. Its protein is CASSYRGSWGDTQYF. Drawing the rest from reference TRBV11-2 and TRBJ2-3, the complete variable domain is EAGVAQSPRYKIIEKRQSVAFWCNPISGHATLYWYQQILGQGPKLLIQFQNNGVVDDSQLPKDRFSAERLKGVDSTLKIQPAKLEDSAVYLCASSYRGSWGDTQYFGPGTRLTVL.

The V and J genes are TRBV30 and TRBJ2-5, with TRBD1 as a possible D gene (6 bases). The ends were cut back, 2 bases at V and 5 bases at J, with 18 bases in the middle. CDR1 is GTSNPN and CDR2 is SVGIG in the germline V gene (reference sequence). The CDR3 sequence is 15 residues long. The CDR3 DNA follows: TGTGCCTGGAGTCCGCCGGACAGATTTGAGGAGACCCAGTACTTC. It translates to CAWSPPDRFEETQYF. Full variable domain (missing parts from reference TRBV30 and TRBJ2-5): SQTIHQWPATLVQPVGSPLSLECTVEGTSNPNLYWYRQAAGRGLQLLFYSVGIGQISSEVPQNLSASRPQDRQFILSSKKLLLSDSGFYLCAWSPPDRFEETQYFGPGTRLLVL.

The CDR3 sequence is CASSSNRDSGNTIYF. The CDR3 DNA sequence: TGTGCCAGCAGTTCAAACAGGGACTCTGGAAACACCATATATTTT. This chain uses TRBV27 with TRBJ1-3; a weak D match, TRBD1 (6 bases). Trimming removed 4 bases at V and 0 bases at J, with 10 bases between. Germline CDR1 MNHEY, CDR2 SMNVEV (reference sequence). The CDR3 extends over 15 amino acids.

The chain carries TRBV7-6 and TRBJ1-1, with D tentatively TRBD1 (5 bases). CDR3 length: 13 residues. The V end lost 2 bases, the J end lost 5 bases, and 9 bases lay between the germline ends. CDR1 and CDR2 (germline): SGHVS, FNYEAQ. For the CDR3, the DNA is TGTGCCAGCAGCTTACGGGGGGATACTGAAGCTTTCTTT. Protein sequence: CASSLRGDTEAFF.

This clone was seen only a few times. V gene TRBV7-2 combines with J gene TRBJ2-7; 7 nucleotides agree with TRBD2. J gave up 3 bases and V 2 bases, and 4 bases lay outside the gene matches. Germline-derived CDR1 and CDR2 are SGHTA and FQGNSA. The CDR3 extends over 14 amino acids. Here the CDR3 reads CASSLFQRGYEQYF. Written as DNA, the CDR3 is TGTGCCAGCAGCTTATTCCAGCGGGGCTACGAGCAGTACTTC.

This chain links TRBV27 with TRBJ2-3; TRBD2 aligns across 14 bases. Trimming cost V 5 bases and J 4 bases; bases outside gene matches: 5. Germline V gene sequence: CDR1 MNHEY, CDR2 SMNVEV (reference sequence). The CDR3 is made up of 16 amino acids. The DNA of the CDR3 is TGTGCCAGCAGTGCTGGACTAGCGGGAGGTCCAGATACGCAGTATTTT. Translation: CASSAGLAGGPDTQYF.

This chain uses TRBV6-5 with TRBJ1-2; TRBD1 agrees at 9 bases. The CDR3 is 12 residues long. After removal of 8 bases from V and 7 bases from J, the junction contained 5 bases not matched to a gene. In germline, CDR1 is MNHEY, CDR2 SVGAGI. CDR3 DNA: TGTGCCAGCGGACAGGGGAGCCGTGGCTACACCTTC. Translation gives CASGQGSRGYTF.

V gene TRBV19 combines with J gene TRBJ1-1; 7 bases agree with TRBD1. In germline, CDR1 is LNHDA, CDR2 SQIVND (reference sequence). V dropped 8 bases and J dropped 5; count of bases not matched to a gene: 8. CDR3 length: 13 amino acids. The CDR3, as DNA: TGTGCCAGTTCTCGACAGGGTCAGACTGAAGCTTTCTTT. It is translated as CASSRQGQTEAFF.

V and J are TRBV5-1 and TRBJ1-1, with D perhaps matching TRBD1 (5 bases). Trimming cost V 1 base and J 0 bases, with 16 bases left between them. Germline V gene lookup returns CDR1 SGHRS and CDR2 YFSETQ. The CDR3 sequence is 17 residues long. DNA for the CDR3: TGCGCCAGCAGCTTGAAGATGGGCGACAGCCTGAACACTGAAGCTTTCTTT. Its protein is CASSLKMGDSLNTEAFF. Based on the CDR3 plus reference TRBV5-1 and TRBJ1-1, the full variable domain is KAGVTQTPRYLIKTRGQQVTLSCSPISGHRSVSWYQQTPGQGLQFLFEYFSETQRNKGNFPGRFSGRQFSNSRSEMNVSTLELGDSALYLCASSLKMGDSLNTEAFFGQGTRLTVV.

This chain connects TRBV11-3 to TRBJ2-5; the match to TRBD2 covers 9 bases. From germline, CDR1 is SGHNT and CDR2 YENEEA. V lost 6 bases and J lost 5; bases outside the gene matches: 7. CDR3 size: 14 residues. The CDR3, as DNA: TGTGCCAGCAGGCCCGGGACTAGCCAGGAGACCCAGTACTTC. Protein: CASRPGTSQETQYF.

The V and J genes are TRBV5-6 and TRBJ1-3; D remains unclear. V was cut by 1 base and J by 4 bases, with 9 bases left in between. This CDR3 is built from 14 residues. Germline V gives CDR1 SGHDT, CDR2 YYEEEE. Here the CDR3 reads CASSLQDFGNTIYF. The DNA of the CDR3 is TGTGCCAGCAGCTTGCAGGATTTCGGAAACACCATATATTTT.

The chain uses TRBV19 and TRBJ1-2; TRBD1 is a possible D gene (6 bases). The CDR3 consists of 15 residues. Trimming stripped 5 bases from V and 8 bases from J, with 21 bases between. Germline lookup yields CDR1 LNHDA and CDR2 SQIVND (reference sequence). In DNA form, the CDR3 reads TGTGCCAGTAGTGTAGCCCCCTCCAACCAGGGGGGCTACACCTTC. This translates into CASSVAPSNQGGYTF.

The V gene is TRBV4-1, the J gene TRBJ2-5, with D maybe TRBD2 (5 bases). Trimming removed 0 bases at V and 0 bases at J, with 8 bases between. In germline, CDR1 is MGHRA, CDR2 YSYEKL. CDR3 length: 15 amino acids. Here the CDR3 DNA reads TGCGCCAGCAGCCAAGATGGGAGACACCAAGAGACCCAGTACTTC. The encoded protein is CASSQDGRHQETQYF.

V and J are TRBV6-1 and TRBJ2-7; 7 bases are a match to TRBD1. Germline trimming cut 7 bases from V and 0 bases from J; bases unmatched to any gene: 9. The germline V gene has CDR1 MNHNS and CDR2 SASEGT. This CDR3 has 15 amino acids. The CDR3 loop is CASILATGTSYEQYF. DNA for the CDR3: TGTGCCAGCATTTTAGCGACAGGGACCTCCTACGAGCAGTACTTC.

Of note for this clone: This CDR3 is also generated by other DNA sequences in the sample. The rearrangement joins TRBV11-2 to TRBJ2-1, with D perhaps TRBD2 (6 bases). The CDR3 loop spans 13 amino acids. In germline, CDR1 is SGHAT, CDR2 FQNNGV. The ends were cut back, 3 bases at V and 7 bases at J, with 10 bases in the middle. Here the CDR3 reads CASSFGTGNEQFF. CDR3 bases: TGTGCCAGCAGCTTCGGGACTGGAAATGAGCAGTTCTTC.

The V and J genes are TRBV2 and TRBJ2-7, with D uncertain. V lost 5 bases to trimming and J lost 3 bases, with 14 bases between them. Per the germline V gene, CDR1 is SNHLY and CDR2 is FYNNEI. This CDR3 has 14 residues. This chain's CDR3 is CASSYLTADYEQYF. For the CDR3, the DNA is TGTGCCAGCAGTTATTTAACGGCGGACTACGAGCAGTACTTC.

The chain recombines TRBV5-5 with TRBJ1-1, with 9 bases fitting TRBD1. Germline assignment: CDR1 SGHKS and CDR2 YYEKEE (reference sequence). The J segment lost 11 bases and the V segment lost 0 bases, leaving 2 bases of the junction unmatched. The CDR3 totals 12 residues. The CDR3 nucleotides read TGTGCCAGCAGCTTGGACAGGGGGCCTGCTTTCTTT. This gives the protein CASSLDRGPAFF.